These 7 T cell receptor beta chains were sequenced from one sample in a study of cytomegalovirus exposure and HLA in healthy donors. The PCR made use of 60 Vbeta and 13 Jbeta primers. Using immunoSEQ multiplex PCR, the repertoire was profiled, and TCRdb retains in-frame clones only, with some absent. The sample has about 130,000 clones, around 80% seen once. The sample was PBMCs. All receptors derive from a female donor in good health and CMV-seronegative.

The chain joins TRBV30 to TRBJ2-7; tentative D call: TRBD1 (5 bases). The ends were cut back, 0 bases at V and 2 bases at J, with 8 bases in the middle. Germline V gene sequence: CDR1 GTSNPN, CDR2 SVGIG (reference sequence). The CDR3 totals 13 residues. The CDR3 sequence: CAWSVGAAYEQYF. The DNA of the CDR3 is TGTGCCTGGAGTGTAGGGGCTGCCTACGAGCAGTACTTC.

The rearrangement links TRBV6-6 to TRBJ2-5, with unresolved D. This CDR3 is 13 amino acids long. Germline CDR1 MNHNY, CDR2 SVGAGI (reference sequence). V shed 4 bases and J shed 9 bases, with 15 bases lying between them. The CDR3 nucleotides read TGTGCCAGCAGTTCTAGGTATAAGAGAGCCCAGTACTTC. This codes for CASSSRYKRAQYF.

The CDR3 here is CAISSGTGTYEQYF. The CDR3, as DNA: TGTGCCATCAGTTCCGGGACAGGGACCTACGAGCAGTACTTC. The V and J genes are TRBV10-3 and TRBJ2-7; TRBD1 aligns across 9 bases. This CDR3 is built from 14 residues. J gave up 2 bases and V 5 bases, and 4 bases lay outside the gene matches. The germline CDR1 and CDR2 sequences are ENHRY and SYGVKD.

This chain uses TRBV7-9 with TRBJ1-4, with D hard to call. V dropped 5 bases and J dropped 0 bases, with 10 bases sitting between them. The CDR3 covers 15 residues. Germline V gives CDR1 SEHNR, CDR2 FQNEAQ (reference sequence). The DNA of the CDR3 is TGTGCCAGCAGCAAGGGAGCTACAACTAATGAAAAACTGTTTTTT. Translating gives CASSKGATTNEKLFF.

CDR3 DNA: TGTGCCAGCAGTAAGGCCTACGGGCCAGCAGAACAGGGTGAGCAGTTCTTC. Its protein is CASSKAYGPAEQGEQFF. This rearrangement joins TRBV9 to TRBJ2-1; D might be TRBD1 (6 bases). Trimming pared 5 bases from V and 9 bases from J, leaving 27 bases between. From germline, CDR1 is SGDLS and CDR2 YYNGEE. The length of the CDR3 is 17 residues.

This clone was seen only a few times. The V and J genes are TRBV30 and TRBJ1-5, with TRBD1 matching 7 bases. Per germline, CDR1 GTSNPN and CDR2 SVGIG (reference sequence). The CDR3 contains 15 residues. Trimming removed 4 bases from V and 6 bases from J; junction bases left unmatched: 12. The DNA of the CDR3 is TGTGCCTGGACCGAACAGGGGATCGCCGGTCAGCCCCAGCATTTT. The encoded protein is CAWTEQGIAGQPQHF.

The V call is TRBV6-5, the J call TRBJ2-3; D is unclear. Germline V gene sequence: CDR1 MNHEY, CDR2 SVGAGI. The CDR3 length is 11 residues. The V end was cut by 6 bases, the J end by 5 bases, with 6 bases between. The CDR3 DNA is TGTGCCAGCAGACGGGTAGATACGCAGTATTTT. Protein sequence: CASRRVDTQYF.